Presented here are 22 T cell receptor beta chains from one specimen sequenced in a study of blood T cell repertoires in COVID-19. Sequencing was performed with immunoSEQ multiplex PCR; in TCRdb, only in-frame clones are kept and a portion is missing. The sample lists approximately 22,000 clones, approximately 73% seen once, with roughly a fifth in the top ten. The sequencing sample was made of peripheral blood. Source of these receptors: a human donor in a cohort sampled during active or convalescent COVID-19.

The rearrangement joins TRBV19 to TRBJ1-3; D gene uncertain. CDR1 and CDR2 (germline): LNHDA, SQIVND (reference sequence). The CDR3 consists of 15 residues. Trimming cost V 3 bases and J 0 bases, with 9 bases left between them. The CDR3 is CASSIQVLSGNTIYF. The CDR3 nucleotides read TGTGCCAGTAGTATCCAGGTACTCTCTGGAAACACCATATATTTT.

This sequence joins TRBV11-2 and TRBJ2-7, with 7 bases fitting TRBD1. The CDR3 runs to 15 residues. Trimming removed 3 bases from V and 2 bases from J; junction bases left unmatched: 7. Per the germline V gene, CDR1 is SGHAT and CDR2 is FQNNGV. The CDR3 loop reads CASSFNRGRPYEQYF. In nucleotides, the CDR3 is TGTGCCAGCAGCTTTAACAGGGGAAGACCCTACGAGCAGTACTTC.

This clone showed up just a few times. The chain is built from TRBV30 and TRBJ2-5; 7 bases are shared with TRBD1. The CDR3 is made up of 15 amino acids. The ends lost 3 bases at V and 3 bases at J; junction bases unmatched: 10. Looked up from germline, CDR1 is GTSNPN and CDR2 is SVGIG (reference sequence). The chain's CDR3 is CAWRGIGTAKETQYF. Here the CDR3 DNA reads TGTGCCTGGAGAGGCATCGGGACAGCCAAAGAGACCCAGTACTTC.

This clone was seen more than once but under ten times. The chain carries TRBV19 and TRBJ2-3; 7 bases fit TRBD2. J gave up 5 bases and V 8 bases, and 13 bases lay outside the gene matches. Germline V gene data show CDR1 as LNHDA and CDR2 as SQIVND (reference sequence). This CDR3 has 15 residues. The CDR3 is CASRIGGRGVDTQYF. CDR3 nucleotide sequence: TGTGCCAGTCGAATTGGCGGGAGAGGGGTAGATACGCAGTATTTT.

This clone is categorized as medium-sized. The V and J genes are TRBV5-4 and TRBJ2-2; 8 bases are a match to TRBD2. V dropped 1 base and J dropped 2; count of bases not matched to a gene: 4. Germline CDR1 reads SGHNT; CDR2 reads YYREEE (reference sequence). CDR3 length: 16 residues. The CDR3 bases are TGTGCCAGCAGCTTGCGGACTAGCCTAAACACCGGGGAGCTGTTTTTT. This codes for CASSLRTSLNTGELFF.

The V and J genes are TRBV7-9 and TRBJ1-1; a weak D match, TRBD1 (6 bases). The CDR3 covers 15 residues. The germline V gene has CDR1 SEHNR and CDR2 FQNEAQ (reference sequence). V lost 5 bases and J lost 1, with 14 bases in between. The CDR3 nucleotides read TGTGCCAGCAGCGCGCGGGGGCAGACGAACACTGAAGCTTTCTTT. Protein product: CASSARGQTNTEAFF.

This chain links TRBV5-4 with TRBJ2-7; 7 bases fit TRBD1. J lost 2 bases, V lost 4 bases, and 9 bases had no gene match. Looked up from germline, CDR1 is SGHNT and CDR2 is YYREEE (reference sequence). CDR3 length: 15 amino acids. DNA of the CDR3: TGTGCCAGCAGCCGGGACAGTCCCCGCACCTACGAGCAGTACTTC. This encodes CASSRDSPRTYEQYF.

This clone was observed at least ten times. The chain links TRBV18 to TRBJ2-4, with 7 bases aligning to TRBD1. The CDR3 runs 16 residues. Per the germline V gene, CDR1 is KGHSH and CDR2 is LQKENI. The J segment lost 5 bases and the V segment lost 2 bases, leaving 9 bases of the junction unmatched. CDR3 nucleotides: TGTGCCAGCTCACCAAACAGGGGTTTAAGCGAAAACATTCAGTACTTC. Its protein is CASSPNRGLSENIQYF.

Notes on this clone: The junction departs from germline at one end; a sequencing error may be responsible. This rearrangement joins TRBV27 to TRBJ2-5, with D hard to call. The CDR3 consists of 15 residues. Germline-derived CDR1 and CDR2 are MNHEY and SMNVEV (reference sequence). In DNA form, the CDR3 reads TGTGCCTGCAGTTTATCGATGGCAGGTCAAGAGACCCTGTACTTC. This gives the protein CACSLSMAGQETLYF.

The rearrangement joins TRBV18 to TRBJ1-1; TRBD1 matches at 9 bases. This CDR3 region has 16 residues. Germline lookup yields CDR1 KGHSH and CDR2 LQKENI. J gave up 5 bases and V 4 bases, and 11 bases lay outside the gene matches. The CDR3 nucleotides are TGTGCCAGCTCACGGACAGGGGAGCCAGGAAATACTGAAGCTTTCTTT. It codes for CASSRTGEPGNTEAFF.

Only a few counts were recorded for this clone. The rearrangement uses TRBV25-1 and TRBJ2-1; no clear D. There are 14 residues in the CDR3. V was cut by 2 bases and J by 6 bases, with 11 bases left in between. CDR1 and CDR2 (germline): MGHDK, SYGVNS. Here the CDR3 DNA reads TGTGCCAGCAGTGAAGGAAGGAGACTCAATGAGCAGTTCTTC. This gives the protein CASSEGRRLNEQFF.

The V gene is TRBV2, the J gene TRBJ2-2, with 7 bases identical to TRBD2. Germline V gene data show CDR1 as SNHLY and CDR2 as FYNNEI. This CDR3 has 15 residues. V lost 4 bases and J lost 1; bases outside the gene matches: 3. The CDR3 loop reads CASSGLALNTGELFF. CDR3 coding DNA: TGTGCCAGCAGTGGACTAGCCCTGAACACCGGGGAGCTGTTTTTT.

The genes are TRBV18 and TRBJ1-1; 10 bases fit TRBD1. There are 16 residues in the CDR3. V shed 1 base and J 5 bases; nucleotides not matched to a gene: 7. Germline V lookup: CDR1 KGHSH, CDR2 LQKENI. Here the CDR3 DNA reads TGTGCCAGCTCACCACAGAAAGACAGGGGGCATACTGAAGCTTTCTTT. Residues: CASSPQKDRGHTEAFF.

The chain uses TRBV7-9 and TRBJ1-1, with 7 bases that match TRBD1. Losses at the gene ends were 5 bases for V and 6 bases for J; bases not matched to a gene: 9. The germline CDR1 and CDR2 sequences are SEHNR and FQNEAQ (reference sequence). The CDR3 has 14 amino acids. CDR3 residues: CASSPTGRWAEAFF. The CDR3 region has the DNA TGTGCCAGCAGCCCGACAGGGCGGTGGGCTGAAGCTTTCTTT. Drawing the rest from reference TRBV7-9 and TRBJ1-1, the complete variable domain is DTGVSQNPRHKITKRGQNVTFRCDPISEHNRLYWYRQTLGQGPEFLTYFQNEAQLEKSRLLSDRFSAERPKGSFSTLEIQRTEQGDSAMYLCASSPTGRWAEAFFGQGTRLTVV.

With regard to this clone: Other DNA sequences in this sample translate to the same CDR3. CDR3: CASSLGQNYGYTF. DNA for the CDR3: TGTGCCAGCAGTTTAGGACAAAACTATGGCTACACCTTC. The chain combines TRBV28 with TRBJ1-2; perhaps TRBD1 as D (5 bases). The CDR3 is made up of 13 amino acids. Looked up from germline, CDR1 is MDHEN and CDR2 is SYDVKM. The V end lost 2 bases, the J end lost 2 bases, and 6 bases lay between the germline ends.

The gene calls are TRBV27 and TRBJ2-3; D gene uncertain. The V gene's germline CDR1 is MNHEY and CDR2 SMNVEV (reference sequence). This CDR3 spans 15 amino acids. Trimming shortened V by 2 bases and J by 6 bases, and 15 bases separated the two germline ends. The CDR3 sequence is CASSLAALPADTQYF. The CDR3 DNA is TGTGCCAGCAGTTTAGCGGCTCTCCCCGCGGATACGCAGTATTTT.

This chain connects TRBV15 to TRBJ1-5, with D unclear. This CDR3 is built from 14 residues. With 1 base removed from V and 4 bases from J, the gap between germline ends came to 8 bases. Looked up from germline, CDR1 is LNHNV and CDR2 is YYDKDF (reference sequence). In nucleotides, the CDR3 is TGTGCCACCAGCAGAGGGCCGGAGAATCAGCCCCAGCATTTT. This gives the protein CATSRGPENQPQHF.

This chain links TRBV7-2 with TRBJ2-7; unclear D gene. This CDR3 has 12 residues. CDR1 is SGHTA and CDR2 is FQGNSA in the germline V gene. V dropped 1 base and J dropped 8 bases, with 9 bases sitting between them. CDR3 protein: CASSLDLSKQYF. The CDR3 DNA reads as TGTGCCAGCAGCTTAGACCTAAGCAAGCAGTACTTC.

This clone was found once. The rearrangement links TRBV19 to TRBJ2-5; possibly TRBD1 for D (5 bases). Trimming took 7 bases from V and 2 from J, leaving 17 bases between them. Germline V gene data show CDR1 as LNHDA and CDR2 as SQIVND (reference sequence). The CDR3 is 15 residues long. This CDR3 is CASKNGVAGQETQYF. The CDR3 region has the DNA TGTGCCAGTAAAAATGGTGTGGCAGGGCAAGAGACCCAGTACTTC.

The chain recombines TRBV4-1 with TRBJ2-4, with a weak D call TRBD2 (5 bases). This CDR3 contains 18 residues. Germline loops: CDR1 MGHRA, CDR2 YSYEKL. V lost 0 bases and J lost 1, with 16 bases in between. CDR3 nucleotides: TGCGCCAGCAGCCAAGATTCGGAACTCCCGGGGGCCAAAAACATTCAGTACTTC. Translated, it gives CASSQDSELPGAKNIQYF.

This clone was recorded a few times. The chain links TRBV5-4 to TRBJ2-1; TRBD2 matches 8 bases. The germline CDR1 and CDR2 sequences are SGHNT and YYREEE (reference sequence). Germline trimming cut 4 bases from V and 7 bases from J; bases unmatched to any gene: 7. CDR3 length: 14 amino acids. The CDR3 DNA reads TGTGCCAGCAGCCGGGGGGGGAGTGGAAATGAGCAGTTCTTC. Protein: CASSRGGSGNEQFF.

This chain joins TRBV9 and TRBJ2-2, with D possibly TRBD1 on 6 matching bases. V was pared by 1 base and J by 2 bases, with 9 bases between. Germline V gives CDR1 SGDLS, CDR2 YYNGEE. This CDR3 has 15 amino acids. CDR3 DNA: TGTGCCAGCAGCGTAAGGACAGTTAACACCGGGGAGCTGTTTTTT. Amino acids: CASSVRTVNTGELFF. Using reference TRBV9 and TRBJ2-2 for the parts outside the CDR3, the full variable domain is DSGVTQTPKHLITATGQRVTLRCSPRSGDLSVYWYQQSLDQGLQFLIQYYNGEERAKGNILERFSAQQFPDLHSELNLSSLELGDSALYFCASSVRTVNTGELFFGEGSRLTVL.